These 30 T cell receptor beta chains share one sample of origin, sequenced in a study of identical twins. TCRdb analysed the 5' RACE reads with MiXCR anew, one entry per CDR3 protein. The sample shows about 920,000 distinct CDR3 sequences, about 12% of them seen only once. The same data also went into a second study, on yellow fever vaccine responses in identical twins.

The sequencing input was PBMCs. These receptors were collected from a woman younger than 35 in good health.

This clonotype was detected many times. The V call is TRBV12-3 or TRBV12-4, the J call TRBJ2-7; 8 bases are a match to TRBD1. V lost 2 bases, J lost 6 bases, and 9 bases stayed unmatched. The CDR3 is made up of 15 amino acids. The CDR3 DNA reads as TGTGCCAGCAGTTTAATGGGGACAGGAATTGCCGAGCAGTACGTC. Protein: CASSLMGTGIAEQYV.

This clonotype was detected only a few times. The chain couples TRBV7-9 to TRBJ2-1; no reliable D call. V lost 2 bases to trimming and J lost 3 bases, with 11 bases between them. The CDR3 contains 15 residues. CDR1 is SEHNR and CDR2 is FQNEAQ in the germline V gene (reference sequence). The CDR3 protein is CASSLRAPGYNEQFF. CDR3 coding DNA: TGTGCCAGCAGCTTAAGGGCTCCAGGCTACAATGAGCAGTTCTTC.

This clonotype has more than one count but fewer than ten. This rearrangement joins TRBV28 to TRBJ2-7; 10 bases map to TRBD1. V gave up 5 bases and J gave up 6 bases; unmatched junction bases: 7. Germline CDR1 MDHEN, CDR2 SYDVKM. CDR3 length equals 14 residues. CDR3 loop: CASSPGTGAREQYF. CDR3 in DNA: TGTGCCAGCAGTCCCGGGACAGGGGCTCGCGAGCAGTACTTC.

The rearrangement joins TRBV5-6 to TRBJ2-5, with 8 bases matching TRBD1. The CDR3 spans 15 residues. V gave up 0 bases and J gave up 7 bases; unmatched junction bases: 8. Germline values: CDR1 SGHDT, CDR2 YYEEEE. The DNA for the CDR3 is TGTGCCAGCAGCTTGGTGGACAGGGCTACGGTGACCCAGTACTTC. This sequence encodes CASSLVDRATVTQYF.

This clonotype came up a few times. The rearrangement links TRBV29-1 to TRBJ2-2; D unresolved. There are 11 residues in the CDR3. Germline loops: CDR1 SQVTM, CDR2 ANQGSEA. V lost 7 bases to trimming and J lost 1 base, with 4 bases between them. CDR3 protein: CSGGNTGELFF. CDR3 coding DNA: TGCAGCGGAGGGAACACCGGGGAGCTGTTTTTT.

The sample holds a few counts of this clonotype. This chain joins TRBV5-5 and TRBJ2-7; D tentatively fits TRBD1 or TRBD2 (5 bases each). CDR1 is SGHKS and CDR2 is YYEKEE in the germline V gene (reference sequence). The germline V and J ends were trimmed by 3 bases and 2 bases, with 21 bases remaining between them. The CDR3 has 17 amino acids. For the CDR3, the DNA is TGTGCCAGCAGCTCTATCCTAGGGACGTCCCGGCCCTACGAGCAGTACGTC. It specifies CASSSILGTSRPYEQYV.

The V gene is TRBV15, the J gene TRBJ2-1; 11 bases agree with TRBD2. With V trimmed by 5 bases and J by 3 bases, 6 bases remained unmatched. The CDR3 spans 16 residues. Germline assignment: CDR1 LNHNV and CDR2 YYDKDF (reference sequence). CDR3 residues: CATSAPGTSGYNEQFF. In nucleotides, the CDR3 is TGTGCCACCAGCGCCCCCGGGACTAGCGGCTACAATGAGCAGTTCTTC.

The chain uses TRBV10-3 and TRBJ2-1, with 8 bases fitting TRBD1. V gave up 3 bases and J gave up 7 bases; unmatched junction bases: 11. Germline lookup yields CDR1 ENHRY and CDR2 SYGVKD. The CDR3 runs 16 residues. The CDR3 coding sequence is TGTGCCATCAGTGATAGTGCGGGACAGGTTCTTAATGAGCAGTTCTTC. Protein product: CAISDSAGQVLNEQFF.

This clonotype was found once. The gene calls are TRBV28 and TRBJ2-1, with TRBD2 matching 13 bases. V lost 6 bases to trimming and J lost 4 bases; unmatched junction nucleotides: 6. Per the germline V gene, CDR1 is MDHEN and CDR2 is SYDVKM. This CDR3 has 16 amino acids. The CDR3 reads CASSGLAGASYNEQFF. CDR3 coding DNA: TGTGCCAGCAGCGGACTAGCGGGAGCTTCATACAATGAGCAGTTCTTC.

This chain links TRBV12-3 or TRBV12-4 with TRBJ2-7, with a weak D call TRBD2 (6 bases). Trimming cost V 7 bases and J 0 bases, with 13 bases left between them. The CDR3 totals 14 residues. The CDR3 region has the DNA TGTGCCAGCATTGGTAGCGGCCGCTCCTACGAGCAGTACTTC. It codes for CASIGSGRSYEQYF.

The genes are TRBV6-5 and TRBJ2-7; 7 bases match TRBD1. Looked up from germline, CDR1 is MNHEY and CDR2 is SVGAGI. This CDR3 contains 14 residues. V lost 2 bases, J lost 2 bases, and 3 bases stayed unmatched. The CDR3 region is CASSYLDRPYEQYF. The DNA for the CDR3 is TGTGCCAGCAGTTACCTGGACAGGCCCTACGAGCAGTACTTC.

This clonotype was seen only a few times. This chain joins TRBV5-1 and TRBJ1-1; 8 bases are a match to TRBD1. Germline lookup yields CDR1 SGHRS and CDR2 YFSETQ. V gave up 3 bases and J gave up 4 bases; unmatched junction bases: 8. CDR3 length: 15 residues. The CDR3 loop is CASSSRGQGGTEAFF. Here the CDR3 DNA reads TGCGCCAGCAGCTCTCGAGGACAGGGTGGCACTGAAGCTTTCTTT.

This CDR3 is CASSHPTSGRYNEQFF. CDR3 DNA sequence: TGTGCCAGCAGCCATCCGACTAGCGGGAGGTACAATGAGCAGTTCTTC. The rearrangement links TRBV3-1 to TRBJ2-1, with TRBD2 matching 13 bases. The CDR3 loop spans 16 amino acids. Germline V gene sequence: CDR1 LGHDT, CDR2 YNNKEL (reference sequence). With 3 bases clipped from V and 4 bases from J, the junction kept 3 bases outside the gene matches.

The rearrangement links TRBV10-2 to TRBJ2-3; 15 bases are shared with TRBD2. Germline CDR1 WSHSY, CDR2 SAAADI. The CDR3 is 20 residues long. Trimming removed 8 bases from V and 0 bases from J; junction bases left unmatched: 15. The CDR3 nucleotides read TGCGCCAGCCGATTCGGACTAGCGGGGGGGACGGGTTTGAGCACAGATACGCAGTATTTT. As protein: CASRFGLAGGTGLSTDTQYF.

V gene TRBV3-1 combines with J gene TRBJ2-1, with D perhaps matching TRBD2 (5 bases). This CDR3 spans 12 amino acids. Deletions cut 8 bases from V and 10 bases from J, with 15 bases between. Germline loops: CDR1 LGHDT, CDR2 YNNKEL (reference sequence). Here the CDR3 reads CASSLVFREQFF. The CDR3 coding sequence is TGTGCCAGCTCACTAGTTTTTCGGGAGCAGTTCTTC.

The CDR3 reads CASSDRLTGNTIYF. The CDR3 DNA sequence: TGTGCCAGCAGCGACAGGCTAACTGGAAACACCATATATTTT. This sequence joins TRBV28 and TRBJ1-3, with D perhaps TRBD1 (6 bases). From germline, CDR1 is MDHEN and CDR2 SYDVKM. The CDR3 extends over 14 amino acids. Trimming took off 6 bases at V and 2 bases at J, with 11 bases between the two ends.

This clonotype was detected only a few times. This rearrangement joins TRBV7-3 to TRBJ2-1, with D tentatively TRBD2 (5 bases). Between the trimmed V and J ends, which lost 5 bases and 6 bases, there was a span of 14 bases. The CDR3 extends over 14 amino acids. Germline-derived CDR1 and CDR2 are SGHTA and FQGTGA. The CDR3 region is CASSPDIAGNEQFF. DNA of the CDR3: TGTGCCAGCAGCCCAGATATTGCGGGCAATGAGCAGTTCTTC.

This clonotype was seen a few times. This sequence joins TRBV2 and TRBJ2-7, with TRBD2 identical over 11 bases. The V segment lost 8 bases and the J segment 5 bases; nucleotides outside the gene matches: 14. Germline V gene sequence: CDR1 SNHLY, CDR2 FYNNEI. This CDR3 is built from 16 residues. CDR3 sequence: CASWLAGGRSIHEQYF. DNA of the CDR3: TGTGCCAGCTGGCTAGCGGGAGGAAGGAGCATCCACGAGCAGTACTTC.

This clonotype came up a few times. This sequence joins TRBV5-1 and TRBJ2-1; 11 positions match TRBD1. CDR3 length: 15 residues. Germline V gene sequence: CDR1 SGHRS, CDR2 YFSETQ. J lost 10 bases, V lost 3 bases, and 9 bases had no gene match. In DNA form, the CDR3 reads TGCGCCAGCAGCTCAACCGGGACAGGGGGAAACGAGCAGTTCTTC. The encoded protein is CASSSTGTGGNEQFF.

This clonotype appeared a few times. This rearrangement joins TRBV11-2 to TRBJ2-1; 10 bases are shared with TRBD2. Losses at the gene ends were 2 bases for V and 6 bases for J; bases not matched to a gene: 10. CDR1 is SGHAT, CDR2 FQNNGV, per germline. This CDR3 is built from 17 residues. The CDR3 sequence: CASSLQFSGGARNEQFF. In DNA form, the CDR3 reads TGTGCCAGCAGCTTACAATTCAGCGGGGGGGCCCGCAATGAGCAGTTCTTC.

This clonotype has a handful of counts. The V gene is TRBV5-1, the J gene TRBJ2-1; TRBD2 matches 8 bases. The CDR3 has 14 amino acids. The V and J ends lost 4 bases and 5 bases, in that order; junction bases with no gene match: 5. Germline V CDR1 and CDR2: SGHRS, YFSETQ. The CDR3 spells CASSISGSNNEQFF. In DNA, the CDR3 is TGCGCCAGCAGCATAAGCGGGAGTAACAATGAGCAGTTCTTC.

This clonotype was counted only a few times. This chain joins TRBV12-3 or TRBV12-4 and TRBJ2-7; weak D call: TRBD2 (6 bases). Deletions cut 5 bases from V and 7 bases from J, with 15 bases between. The CDR3 consists of 13 residues. CDR3 loop: CASSALLAGEQYV. Here the CDR3 DNA reads TGTGCCAGCAGTGCCCTACTAGCCGGGGAGCAGTACGTC.

This clonotype was counted between two and nine times. The rearrangement joins TRBV29-1 to TRBJ2-7; D remains ambiguous. Trimming pared 0 bases from V and 0 bases from J, leaving 12 bases between. The germline V gene has CDR1 SQVTM and CDR2 ANQGSEA. CDR3 size: 15 residues. The CDR3 reads CSVEERAKSSYEQYF. The CDR3 region has the DNA TGCAGCGTTGAAGAAAGGGCCAAGAGCTCCTACGAGCAGTACTTC.

V gene TRBV2 combines with J gene TRBJ1-2; a weak D match, TRBD1 (5 bases). The germline gives CDR1 SNHLY, CDR2 FYNNEI. V lost 5 bases and J lost 0, with 16 bases in between. This CDR3 region has 16 residues. CDR3 loop: CASSLPRQSANYGYTF. The CDR3 DNA is TGTGCCAGCAGTCTACCCCGACAGTCCGCTAACTATGGCTACACCTTC.

The chain combines TRBV5-1 with TRBJ2-7, with D perhaps TRBD1 or TRBD2 (5 bases each). The ends were cut back, 3 bases at V and 3 bases at J, with 7 bases in the middle. The CDR3 is 12 amino acids. Germline CDR1 SGHRS, CDR2 YFSETQ. The CDR3: CASSWDGYEQYV. CDR3 bases: TGCGCCAGCAGCTGGGACGGCTACGAGCAGTACGTC.

This clonotype was counted a few times. This chain connects TRBV27 to TRBJ2-3; D is unclear. Between the trimmed V and J ends, which lost 6 bases and 0 bases, there was a span of 16 bases. Germline V gene lookup returns CDR1 MNHEY and CDR2 SMNVEV (reference sequence). CDR3 length: 16 amino acids. Written as DNA, the CDR3 is TGTGCCAGCAGCCATTCCCGTAGGTTCAGCACAGATACGCAGTATTTT. This translates into CASSHSRRFSTDTQYF.

This clonotype was seen more than once but under ten times. This rearrangement joins TRBV4-2 to TRBJ1-2; maybe TRBD1 (5 bases). The CDR3 totals 16 residues. The germline V gene encodes CDR1 LGHNA and CDR2 YNFKEQ. Trimming pared 5 bases from V and 0 bases from J, leaving 16 bases between. CDR3 coding DNA: TGTGCCAGCAGCTCCACGTATGACAGAGCTAACTATGGCTACACCTTC. Residues: CASSSTYDRANYGYTF.

The V and J genes are TRBV18 and TRBJ1-1; D is unresolved. Germline loops: CDR1 KGHSH, CDR2 LQKENI. V lost 3 bases and J 7 bases, leaving 18 bases between the germline ends. The CDR3 runs to 15 residues. The CDR3 region is CASSPDGARTIEAFF. The CDR3 nucleotides are TGTGCCAGCTCACCGGACGGAGCTAGAACAATTGAAGCTTTCTTT.

This clonotype has just a few counts. The V and J genes are TRBV11-3 and TRBJ2-2, with no clear D. The germline V and J ends were trimmed by 0 bases and 8 bases, with 7 bases remaining between them. This CDR3 has 13 residues. The germline gives CDR1 SGHNT, CDR2 YENEEA. The chain's CDR3 is CASSLDRLGELFF. CDR3 in DNA: TGTGCCAGCAGCTTAGATCGGTTGGGGGAGCTGTTTTTT.

This clonotype appeared many times. V gene TRBV12-3 or TRBV12-4 combines with J gene TRBJ2-2; TRBD1 matches at 9 bases. The CDR3 consists of 16 residues. J gave up 6 bases and V 6 bases, and 11 bases lay outside the gene matches. CDR3 bases: TGTGCCAGCAGCATAACCGGGACAGGGTGGGCCGGGGAGCTGTTTTTT. As protein: CASSITGTGWAGELFF.